This T cell receptor (beta chain) derives from a study of Ad26.COV2.S vaccination and SARS-CoV-2 variants. Profiled with immunoSEQ multiplex PCR; TCRdb holds only in-frame clones, not every one. Among 300,000 to 400,000 clones, roughly 89% were seen once, and the ten largest hold about 4.6%. Germline CDR1 and CDR2: SNHLY and FYNNEI. Trimming at V came to 8 bases and at J to 0 bases, leaving 3 bases not matched to a gene. The CDR3 runs 13 residues. This clone was observed a few times. The sample's treatment: around 19 received Ad26.COV2.S at low or high dose, single or two shots; 5 received placebo; per-sample allocation not given. Sampling occurred on day 63 after the first vaccine or placebo injection.

This chain connects TRBV2 to TRBJ1-1; 7 bases fit TRBD1. This specimen consisted of peripheral blood, obtained in a trial of Ad26.COV2.S vaccine versus placebo. This TCR came from a person aged 18 to 65 who received the Ad26.COV2.S COVID-19 vaccine or a placebo. CDR3 nucleotide sequence: TGTGCCAGCTTCGACAGGGTGAACACTGAAGCTTTCTTT. Its translation: CASFDRVNTEAFF.